This passage covers 3 T cell receptor beta chains from one sample sequenced in a study of blood T cells in healthy people across ages. Next came a second PCR, run for about 6 to 11 cycles, which used a sample-barcoded 5' primer along with a J-beta primer mix. Via MiXCR, TCRdb re-called the 5' RACE reads, giving one row per CDR3 protein. The table includes fewer than 800,000 distinct CDR3 sequences, approximately 21% detected once. Input material: blood. Receptors were obtained from a man aged 65 to 79 in good health.

At least ten counts were recorded for this clonotype. The junction shows a germline mismatch at one end, possibly a read error. This chain links TRBV5-1 with TRBJ2-5; TRBD2 aligns across 8 bases. The germline V gene has CDR1 SGHRS and CDR2 YFSETQ. CDR3 length: 14 residues. This CDR3 is CASSFGLAGETQYF. The CDR3 region has the DNA TGTGCTAGCAGCTTCGGGCTAGCGGGAGAGACCCAGTACTTC.

The genes are TRBV12-5 and TRBJ2-1; no reliable D call. CDR1 LGHNT and CDR2 FRNRAP come from the germline V gene. V was trimmed by 2 bases and J by 2 bases, leaving 28 bases between them. The CDR3 contains 21 residues. CDR3 nucleotides: TGTGCTAGTGGTTTGTTACTTAGCCCCCTCATGGACCAGCGCGCCTACAATGAGCAGTTCTTC. Its protein product is CASGLLLSPLMDQRAYNEQFF.

The V gene is TRBV25-1, the J gene TRBJ2-3; the match to TRBD2 covers 7 bases. The CDR3 loop spans 16 amino acids. J lost 2 bases, V lost 3 bases, and 8 bases had no gene match. The germline gives CDR1 MGHDK, CDR2 SYGVNS. Here the CDR3 reads CASSDPSSGYTDTQYF. Here the CDR3 DNA reads TGTGCCAGCAGTGACCCATCTAGCGGCTACACAGATACGCAGTATTTT.